Shown below are 8 T cell receptor beta chains from a single sample sequenced in a study of blood T cell repertoires in COVID-19. Profiling relied on immunoSEQ multiplex PCR, and the TCRdb table lists in-frame clones only, not all of them. This table has under 200,000 clones, 75% to 85% appearing once. Sequencing used PBMCs or T cells enriched from blood (not recorded which). These receptors all come from a woman aged 55-69 years who had recovered from COVID-19.

The chain carries TRBV19 and TRBJ1-5; possibly TRBD1 for D (5 bases). The CDR3 has 14 residues. Germline V gene sequence: CDR1 LNHDA, CDR2 SQIVND (reference sequence). The germline V and J ends were trimmed by 3 bases and 4 bases, with 10 bases remaining between them. CDR3 sequence (DNA): TGTGCCAGTAGTATCAGGGTGGGAAATCAGCCCCAGCATTTT. This gives the protein CASSIRVGNQPQHF.

This chain connects TRBV19 to TRBJ1-1; D is uncertain. This CDR3 spans 13 amino acids. V was trimmed by 8 bases and J by 3 bases, leaving 13 bases between them. CDR1 and CDR2 (germline): LNHDA, SQIVND (reference sequence). CDR3 DNA: TGTGCCAGTTCAATTTGGCCGTACACTGAAGCTTTCTTT. It yields the protein CASSIWPYTEAFF.

The rearrangement uses TRBV4-1 and TRBJ2-7; weak D call: TRBD1 (7 bases). There are 15 residues in the CDR3. Germline V gives CDR1 MGHRA, CDR2 YSYEKL. The V and J ends lost 3 bases and 6 bases respectively, with 18 bases between them. The CDR3 spells CASSHQTGTGREQYF. CDR3 in DNA: TGCGCCAGCAGCCATCAGACAGGGACTGGTCGCGAGCAGTACTTC.

V and J are TRBV3-1 (or the pseudogene TRBV3-2) and TRBJ2-7, with D possibly TRBD1 on 5 matching bases. Trimming left V 3 bases short and J 6 bases short, with 15 bases between. This CDR3 is built from 14 residues. Germline CDR1 is LGHDT and CDR2 is YNNKEL (reference sequence). In DNA, the CDR3 is TGTGCCAGCAGCCACTCAGGGTTAGGGGCCGAGCAGTACTTC. Its translation is CASSHSGLGAEQYF.

The chain uses TRBV19 and TRBJ1-1, with TRBD1 matching 10 bases. Per the germline V gene, CDR1 is LNHDA and CDR2 is SQIVND (reference sequence). Trimming removed 1 base from V and 4 bases from J; junction bases left unmatched: 6. The CDR3 runs 16 residues. The CDR3 region has the DNA TGTGCCAGTAGTATAGGGACAGGGGGTTTGGGCACTGAAGCTTTCTTT. Translated, it gives CASSIGTGGLGTEAFF.

DNA for the CDR3: TGTGCCAGAAGCTTACTCCAGGGAGGGAACTATGGCTACACCTTC. Its protein is CARSLLQGGNYGYTF. This rearrangement joins TRBV5-3 to TRBJ1-2, with D perhaps TRBD1 (5 bases). TRBV5-3 is an ORF, and what it does is uncertain. The V end was cut by 2 bases, the J end by 2 bases, with 13 bases between. CDR3 length: 15 residues.

V is TRBV25-1 and J is TRBJ2-3, with D perhaps matching TRBD2 (5 bases). CDR1 is MGHDK and CDR2 is SYGVNS in the germline V gene. Trimming removed 2 bases from V and 0 bases from J, with 9 bases in between. The CDR3 loop spans 15 amino acids. CDR3 sequence: CASSENGVSTDTQYF. The CDR3 nucleotides are TGTGCCAGCAGTGAAAACGGGGTGAGCACAGATACGCAGTATTTT.

This clone was recorded only once. V and J are TRBV14 and TRBJ1-4; 10 bases match TRBD1. J was trimmed by 8 bases and V by 3 bases; bases with no gene match: 18. Looked up from germline, CDR1 is SGHDN and CDR2 is FVKESK. The CDR3 length is 19 residues. This CDR3 reads CASSHEGQGIVIGWEKLFF. Written as DNA, the CDR3 is TGTGCCAGCAGCCATGAGGGACAGGGGATTGTAATCGGTTGGGAAAAACTGTTTTTT.